What follows is one T cell receptor (beta chain) and its context. The CDR3 runs to 15 residues. The germline V gene has CDR1 PRHDT and CDR2 FYEKMQ (reference sequence). The trim removed 4 bases at V and 3 bases at J, leaving 3 bases unmatched. Sequenced by immunoSEQ multiplex PCR; TCRdb stores in-frame clones only, minus some. This sample has just over 300,000 clones, with under 90% found just once. The entry originates in a study of blood T cell repertoires in COVID-19. This TCR came from a woman aged 30 to 39 with COVID-19, enrolled during active disease. The specimen sequenced was peripheral blood. The chain is built from TRBV13 and TRBJ1-4; 9 bases are shared with TRBD1. The CDR3 DNA is TGTGCCAGCAGCTGGGGACAGGGAGCTAATGAAAAACTGTTTTTT. The encoded protein is CASSWGQGANEKLFF.